This T cell receptor beta chain was sequenced in a study of T cell responses to AZD1222 COVID-19 vaccine. Data came from immunoSEQ multiplex PCR; TCRdb stores just in-frame clones and leaves some out. Of about 59,000 clones in the sample, 84% were seen once. This clone is a singleton in its sample. What it recognizes is unknown. Study-wide points: White British ancestry dominated among donors, who included more females, and clonal diversity was possibly underestimated. The number of AZD1222 recipients seropositive at baseline was only five to seven.

The V and J ends lost 0 bases and 3 bases respectively, with 9 bases between them. The CDR3 totals 14 residues. The germline gives CDR1 SGHAT, CDR2 FQNNGV. The sample consisted of peripheral blood, taken on day 0 of AZD1222 vaccination. The TCR sequence derives from an adult in good health. This chain uses TRBV11-2 with TRBJ2-7, with D perhaps TRBD1 (5 bases). The CDR3 region is CASSLDVGLYEQYF. Written as DNA, the CDR3 is TGTGCCAGCAGCTTAGACGTGGGGCTCTACGAGCAGTACTTC.